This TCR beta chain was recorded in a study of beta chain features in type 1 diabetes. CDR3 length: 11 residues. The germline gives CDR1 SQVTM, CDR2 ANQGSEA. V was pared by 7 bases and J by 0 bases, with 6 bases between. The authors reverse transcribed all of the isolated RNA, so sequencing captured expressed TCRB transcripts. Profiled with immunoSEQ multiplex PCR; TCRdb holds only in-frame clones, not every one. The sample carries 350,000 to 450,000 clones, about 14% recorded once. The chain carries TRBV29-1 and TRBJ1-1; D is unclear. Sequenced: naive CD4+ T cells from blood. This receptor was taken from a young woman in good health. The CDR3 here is CSGGMNTEAFF. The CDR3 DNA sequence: TGCAGCGGAGGGATGAACACTGAAGCTTTCTTT.